This T cell receptor (beta chain) was profiled in a study of cytomegalovirus exposure and HLA in healthy donors. TCRdb's table, derived via immunoSEQ multiplex PCR, lists solely in-frame clones and lacks some. The table lists tens of thousands of clones, roughly 85% of them singletons. In this sample, this clone turned up once. Germline loops: CDR1 LNHNV, CDR2 YYDKDF (reference sequence). The CDR3 covers 19 residues. Trimming at V came to 0 bases and at J to 7 bases, leaving 18 bases not matched to a gene. The chain couples TRBV15 to TRBJ1-2; 9 bases are a match to TRBD1. The specimen was PBMCs. The sequence came from a man aged 18 to 29 in good health and CMV-seropositive. CDR3 sequence: CATSRDPGQGFGVFSGYTF. The CDR3 coding sequence is TGTGCCACCAGCAGAGATCCGGGACAGGGTTTCGGAGTCTTTTCTGGCTACACCTTC.